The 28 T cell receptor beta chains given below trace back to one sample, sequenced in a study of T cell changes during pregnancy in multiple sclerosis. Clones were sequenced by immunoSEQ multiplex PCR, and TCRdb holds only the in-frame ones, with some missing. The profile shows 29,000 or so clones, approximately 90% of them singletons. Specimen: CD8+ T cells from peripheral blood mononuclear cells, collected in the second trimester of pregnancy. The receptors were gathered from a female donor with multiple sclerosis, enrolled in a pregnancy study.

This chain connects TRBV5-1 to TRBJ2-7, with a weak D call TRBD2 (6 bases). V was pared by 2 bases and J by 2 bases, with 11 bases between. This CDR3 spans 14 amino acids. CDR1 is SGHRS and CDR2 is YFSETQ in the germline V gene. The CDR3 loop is CASSFEGTPYEQYF. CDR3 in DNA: TGCGCCAGCAGCTTCGAGGGGACTCCCTACGAGCAGTACTTC. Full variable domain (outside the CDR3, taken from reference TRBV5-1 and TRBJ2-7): KAGVTQTPRYLIKTRGQQVTLSCSPISGHRSVSWYQQTPGQGLQFLFEYFSETQRNKGNFPGRFSGRQFSNSRSEMNVSTLELGDSALYLCASSFEGTPYEQYFGPGTRLTVT.

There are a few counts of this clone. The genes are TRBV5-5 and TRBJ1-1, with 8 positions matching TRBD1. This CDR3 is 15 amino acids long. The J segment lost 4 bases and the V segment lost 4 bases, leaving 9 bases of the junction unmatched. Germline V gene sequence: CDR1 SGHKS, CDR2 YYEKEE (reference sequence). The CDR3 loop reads CASSVDRGPGTEAFF. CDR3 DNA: TGTGCCAGCAGCGTAGACAGGGGTCCTGGCACTGAAGCTTTCTTT.

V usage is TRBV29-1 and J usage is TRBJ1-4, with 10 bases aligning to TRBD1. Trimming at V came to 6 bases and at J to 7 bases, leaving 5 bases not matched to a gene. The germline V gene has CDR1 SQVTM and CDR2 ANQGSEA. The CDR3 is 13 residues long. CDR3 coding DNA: TGCAGCGTCGGACAGGGGGGCGGTGAAAAACTGTTTTTT. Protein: CSVGQGGGEKLFF.

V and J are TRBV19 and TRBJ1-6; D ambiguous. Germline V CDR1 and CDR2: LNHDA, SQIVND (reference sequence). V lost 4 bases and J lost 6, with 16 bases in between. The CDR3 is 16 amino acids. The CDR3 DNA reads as TGTGCCAGTAGTACGAGGGATCCCGCGGGTAATTCACCCCTCCACTTT. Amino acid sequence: CASSTRDPAGNSPLHF. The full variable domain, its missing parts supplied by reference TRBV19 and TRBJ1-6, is DGGITQSPKYLFRKEGQNVTLSCEQNLNHDAMYWYRQDPGQGLRLIYYSQIVNDFQKGDIAEGYSVSREKKESFPLTVTSAQKNPTAFYLCASSTRDPAGNSPLHFGNGTRLTVT.

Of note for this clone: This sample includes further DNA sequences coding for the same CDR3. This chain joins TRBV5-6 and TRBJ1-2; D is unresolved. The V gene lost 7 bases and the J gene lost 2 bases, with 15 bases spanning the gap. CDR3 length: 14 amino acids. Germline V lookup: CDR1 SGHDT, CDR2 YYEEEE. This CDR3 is CASSVGEANYGYTF. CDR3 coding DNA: TGTGCCAGCTCGGTTGGGGAGGCCAACTATGGCTACACCTTC.

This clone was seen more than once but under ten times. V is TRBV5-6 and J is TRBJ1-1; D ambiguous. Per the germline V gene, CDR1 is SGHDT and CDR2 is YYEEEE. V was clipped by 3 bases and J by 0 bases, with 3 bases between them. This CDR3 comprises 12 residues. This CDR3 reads CASSSMNTEAFF. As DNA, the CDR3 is TGTGCCAGCAGCTCTATGAACACTGAAGCTTTCTTT.

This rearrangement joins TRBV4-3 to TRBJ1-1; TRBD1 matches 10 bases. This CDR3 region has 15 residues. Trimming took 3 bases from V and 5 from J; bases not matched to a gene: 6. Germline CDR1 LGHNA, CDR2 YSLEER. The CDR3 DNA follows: TGCGCCAGCAGCCAGGACCGGACAGGGGGAACTGAAGCTTTCTTT. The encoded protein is CASSQDRTGGTEAFF.

As DNA, the CDR3 is TGCAGCGTTGACTTGGGACAGAACTTGCTATATGGCTACACCTTC. It encodes CSVDLGQNLLYGYTF. The rearrangement links TRBV29-1 to TRBJ1-2; TRBD1 matches 7 bases. Unmatched junction bases numbered 12, after V lost 3 bases and J lost 5 bases. This CDR3 region has 15 residues. The germline CDR1 and CDR2 sequences are SQVTM and ANQGSEA.

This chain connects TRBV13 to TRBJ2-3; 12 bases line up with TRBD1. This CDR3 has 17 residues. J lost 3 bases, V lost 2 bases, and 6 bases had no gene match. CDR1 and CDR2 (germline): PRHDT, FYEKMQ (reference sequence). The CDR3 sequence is CASSLPGTGGLTDTQYF. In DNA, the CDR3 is TGTGCCAGCAGCTTACCTGGGACAGGGGGCTTGACAGATACGCAGTATTTT.

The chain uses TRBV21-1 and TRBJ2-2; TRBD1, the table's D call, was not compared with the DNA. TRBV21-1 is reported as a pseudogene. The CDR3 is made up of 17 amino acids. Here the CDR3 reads CASSGPKDRENTGELFF. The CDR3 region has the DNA TGTGCCAGCAGCGGTCCTAAGGACAGGGAGAACACCGGGGAGCTGTTTTTT.

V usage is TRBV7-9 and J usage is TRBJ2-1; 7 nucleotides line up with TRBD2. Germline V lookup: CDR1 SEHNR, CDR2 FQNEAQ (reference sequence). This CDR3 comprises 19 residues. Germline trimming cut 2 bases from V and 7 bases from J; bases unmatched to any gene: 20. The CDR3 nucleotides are TGTGCCAGCAGCTTAACTCCAAGGGCTAGCGGTGACATTAGGAATGAGCAGTTCTTC. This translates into CASSLTPRASGDIRNEQFF.

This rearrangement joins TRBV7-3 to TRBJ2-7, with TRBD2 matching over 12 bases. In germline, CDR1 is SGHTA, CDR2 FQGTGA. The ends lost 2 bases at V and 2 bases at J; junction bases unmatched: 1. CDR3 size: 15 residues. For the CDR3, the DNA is TGTGCCAGCAGCTTAGCTAGCGGGGGGGCCTACGAGCAGTACTTC. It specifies CASSLASGGAYEQYF.

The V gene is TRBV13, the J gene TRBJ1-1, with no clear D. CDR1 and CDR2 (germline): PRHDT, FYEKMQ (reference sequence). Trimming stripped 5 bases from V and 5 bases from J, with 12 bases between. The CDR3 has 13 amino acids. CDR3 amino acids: CASSLVLRTEAFF. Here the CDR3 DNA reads TGTGCCAGCAGCCTCGTACTAAGAACTGAAGCTTTCTTT.

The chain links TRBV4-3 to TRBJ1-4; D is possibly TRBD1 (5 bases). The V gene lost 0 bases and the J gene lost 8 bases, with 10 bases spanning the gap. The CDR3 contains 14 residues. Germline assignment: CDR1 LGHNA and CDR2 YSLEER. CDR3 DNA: TGCGCCAGCAGCCAAGAAGTAGGGGAAGAAAAACTGTTTTTT. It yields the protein CASSQEVGEEKLFF.

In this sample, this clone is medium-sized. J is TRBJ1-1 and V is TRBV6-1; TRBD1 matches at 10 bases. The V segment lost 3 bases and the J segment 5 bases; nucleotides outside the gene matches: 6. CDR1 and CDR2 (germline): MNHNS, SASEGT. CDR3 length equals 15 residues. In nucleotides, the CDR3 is TGTGCCAGCAGTGATGGGACAGGGGATGTGACTGAAGCTTTCTTT. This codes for CASSDGTGDVTEAFF.

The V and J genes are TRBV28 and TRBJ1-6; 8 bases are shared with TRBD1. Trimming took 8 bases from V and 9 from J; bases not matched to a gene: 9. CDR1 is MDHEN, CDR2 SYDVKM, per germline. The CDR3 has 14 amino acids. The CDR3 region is CASGQGQGGSPLHF. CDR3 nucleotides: TGTGCCAGCGGCCAAGGACAGGGAGGTTCACCCCTCCACTTT.

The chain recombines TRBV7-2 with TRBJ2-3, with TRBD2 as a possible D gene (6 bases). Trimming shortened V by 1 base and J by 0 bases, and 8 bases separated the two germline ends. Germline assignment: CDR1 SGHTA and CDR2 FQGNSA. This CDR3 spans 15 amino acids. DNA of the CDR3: TGTGCCAGCAGCTTAGTCCTAGCGAGCACAGATACGCAGTATTTT. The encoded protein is CASSLVLASTDTQYF.

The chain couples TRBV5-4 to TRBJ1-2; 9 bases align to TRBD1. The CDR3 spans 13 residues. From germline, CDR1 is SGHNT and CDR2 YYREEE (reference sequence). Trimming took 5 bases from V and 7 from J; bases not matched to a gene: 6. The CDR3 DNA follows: TGTGCCAGCAGGGGACAGGGTTCCTCTGGCTACACCTTC. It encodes CASRGQGSSGYTF.

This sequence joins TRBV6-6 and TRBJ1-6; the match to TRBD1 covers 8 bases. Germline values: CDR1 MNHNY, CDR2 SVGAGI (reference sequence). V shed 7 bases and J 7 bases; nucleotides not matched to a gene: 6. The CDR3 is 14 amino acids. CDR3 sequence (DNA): TGTGCCAGCACCTCTGGACAGGGAAATTCACCCCTCCACTTT. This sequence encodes CASTSGQGNSPLHF.

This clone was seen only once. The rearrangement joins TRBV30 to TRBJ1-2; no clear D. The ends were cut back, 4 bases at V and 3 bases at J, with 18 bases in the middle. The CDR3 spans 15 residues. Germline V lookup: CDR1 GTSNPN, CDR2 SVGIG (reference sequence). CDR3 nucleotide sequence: TGTGCCTGGATTGAACTACACGACTCCCACTATGGCTACACCTTC. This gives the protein CAWIELHDSHYGYTF.

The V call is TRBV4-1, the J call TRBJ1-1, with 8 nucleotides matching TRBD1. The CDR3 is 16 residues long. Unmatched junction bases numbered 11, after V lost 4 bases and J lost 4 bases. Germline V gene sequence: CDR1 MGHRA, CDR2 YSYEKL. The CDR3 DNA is TGCGCCAGCAGCCGAGGCCAGGGGGCTCCGGGCACTGAAGCTTTCTTT. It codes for CASSRGQGAPGTEAFF.

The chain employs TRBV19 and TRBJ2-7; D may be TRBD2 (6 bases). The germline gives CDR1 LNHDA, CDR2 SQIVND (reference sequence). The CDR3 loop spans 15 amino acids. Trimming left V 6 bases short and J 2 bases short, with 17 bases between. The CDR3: CASRELASETYEQYF. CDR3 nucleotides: TGTGCCAGTAGAGAACTGGCTAGCGAGACCTACGAGCAGTACTTC. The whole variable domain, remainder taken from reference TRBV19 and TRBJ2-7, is DGGITQSPKYLFRKEGQNVTLSCEQNLNHDAMYWYRQDPGQGLRLIYYSQIVNDFQKGDIAEGYSVSREKKESFPLTVTSAQKNPTAFYLCASRELASETYEQYFGPGTRLTVT.

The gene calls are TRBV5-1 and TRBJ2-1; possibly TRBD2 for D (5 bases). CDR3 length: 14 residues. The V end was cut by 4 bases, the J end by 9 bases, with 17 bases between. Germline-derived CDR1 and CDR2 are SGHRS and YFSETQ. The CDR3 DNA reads TGCGCCAGCAGCCTTGGAACTAGTCAGTCTGAGCAGTTCTTC. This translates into CASSLGTSQSEQFF.

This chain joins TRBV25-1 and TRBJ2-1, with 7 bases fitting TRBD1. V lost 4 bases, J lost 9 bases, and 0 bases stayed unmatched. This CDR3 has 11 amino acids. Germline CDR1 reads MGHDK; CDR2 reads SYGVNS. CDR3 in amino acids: CASSGQGEQFF. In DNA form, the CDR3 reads TGTGCCAGCAGTGGACAGGGTGAGCAGTTCTTC.

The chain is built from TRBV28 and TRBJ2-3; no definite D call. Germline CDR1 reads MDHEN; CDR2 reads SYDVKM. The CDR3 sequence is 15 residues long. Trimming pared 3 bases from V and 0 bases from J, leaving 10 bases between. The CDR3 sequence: CASSLYLGSTDTQYF. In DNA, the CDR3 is TGTGCCAGCAGTTTGTATTTGGGCAGCACAGATACGCAGTATTTT.

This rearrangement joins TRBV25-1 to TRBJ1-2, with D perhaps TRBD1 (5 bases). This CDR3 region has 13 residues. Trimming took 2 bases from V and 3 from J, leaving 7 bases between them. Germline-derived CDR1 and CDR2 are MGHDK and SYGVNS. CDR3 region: CASSEQGYYGYTF. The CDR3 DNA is TGTGCCAGCAGTGAACAGGGCTACTATGGCTACACCTTC.

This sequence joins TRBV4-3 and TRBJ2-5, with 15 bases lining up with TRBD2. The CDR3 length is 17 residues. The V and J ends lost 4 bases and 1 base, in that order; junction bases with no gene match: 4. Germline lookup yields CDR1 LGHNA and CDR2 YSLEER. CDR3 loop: CASSPGLAGGLQETQYF. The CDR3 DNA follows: TGCGCCAGCAGCCCCGGACTAGCGGGGGGGCTCCAAGAGACCCAGTACTTC.

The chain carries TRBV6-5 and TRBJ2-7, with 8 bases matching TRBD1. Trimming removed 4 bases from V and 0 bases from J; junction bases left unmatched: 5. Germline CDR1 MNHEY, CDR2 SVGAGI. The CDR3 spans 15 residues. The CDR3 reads CASSSPDRVSYEQYF. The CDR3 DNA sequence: TGTGCCAGCAGTTCTCCGGACAGGGTCTCCTACGAGCAGTACTTC.